This T cell receptor beta chain originates from a study of T cell responses to AZD1222 COVID-19 vaccine (dated by TCRdb to about 2021). Study-wide context: TCR sequencing was performed for 230 to 250 trial participants, of whom around 200 were given two doses of AZD1222 and around 26 were given two doses of MenACWY control vaccine. Enrollment into the trials was organized by age into subgroups of 18-55, 56-69 and 70-plus years, and those subgroups contained roughly 150, 30 and 60 TCR-sequenced participants, respectively. What the study reported, not specific to this receptor: In the small 56-69-year group, the increase in depth fell short of significance, most likely because of low power. Conclusions about previously exposed vaccinees are limited because only six or seven AZD1222 recipients were SARS-CoV-2 seropositive at baseline. The vaccine-associated CD4 TCRs covered the entire spike protein, and the dominant responses fell in regions 160-218 and 743-854. Spike-specific TCR breadth and depth rose significantly after two AZD1222 doses compared with day 0 and with MenACWY recipients. No day 14 peak-response samples were available, so repertoires were characterized only after the peak T cell response. Reportedly, almost half of the unique spike-specific TCRs recognized epitopes lying outside the regions that are mutated in the B.1.351 and B.1.1.7 variants. Most participants were white British and females outnumbered males, and the authors suggested that clonal diversity may have been underestimated.

The CDR3 regions of human TCRbeta chains were subjected to immunosequencing. Regarding the original processing steps: TCRs in the repertoires were matched against a reference library of SARS-CoV-2-specific TCRs that had been generated with the MIRA antigen-specificity platform. Breadth meant the fraction of unique TCRs that were SARS-CoV-2-associated, whereas depth meant the fraction of total T cells that were SARS-CoV-2-associated. Using the MIRA data, each spike-specific TCR was mapped to the spike region that the TCR reacts to and placed in a CD4 or CD8 class. Log10-transformed breadth and depth values were compared by one-way ANOVA with Sidak's multiple comparisons tests. TCRdb took over this immuneACCESS table, retaining in-frame rearrangements with V and J assigned. Such tables are incomplete; in checked studies, under half of the missing clones stem from an unresolved V gene, and the remainder is unexplained. For V, J and clone size, that table is used; D and trimming come from the DNA. In all, the sample holds tens of thousands of clones, and under 95% of those were seen once. The biggest ten clones account for around 30% of the sample.

The time point tag for this specimen amounts to: about 28 days (+/-7) after the second vaccine dose. Because spike-specific TCR depth and breadth did not differ between the two schedules, AZD1222 recipients who got a second dose at roughly 4 weeks were pooled with those who got a second dose at roughly 12 weeks. Vaccinee samples came from UK trials COV001 and COV002, including a single-blind randomized controlled phase 2/3 trial of AZD1222 (ChAdOx1 nCoV-19) in healthy adults. Trial participant PBMC samples were collected at day 0 and day 28 after the second dose for TCRbeta chain sequencing. Based on the germline V gene, the CDR1 and CDR2 sequences are MDHEN and SYDVKM. Between the V and J ends, shortened by 5 bases and 8 bases respectively, the junction contains 17 bases. Spanning cysteine to phenylalanine, the CDR3 consists of 14 amino acids. The only DNA kept is the CDR3, 42 bases in frame from the first base.

Only one count was recorded for this clone. This receptor's antigen is unknown. No much larger clonotype is one base removed from it; base qualities were not supplied. The sequencing used peripheral blood, collected 28 days after the second AZD1222 dose. This TCR came from an adult who received the AZD1222 COVID-19 vaccine. Recombination connected TRBV28 to TRBJ2-3; perhaps TRBD1 is the D gene, with 6 bases matching. The base sequence is TGTGCCAGCAGTCTCGTCAGGGGATCGGGTACGCAGTATTTT. Its translation is CASSLVRGSGTQYF.